These T cell receptor beta chains were read from a single sample in a study of vaccination and CD4 T cells after COVID-19. TCRdb passed the PCR reads through MiXCR, listing each CDR3 protein once. The table shows nearly 15,000 distinct CDR3 sequences, with roughly 43% occurring only once. Their target antigens are unknown. Sequenced: CD4+ T cells from blood, cultured in vitro. These receptors all come from a human donor who had recovered from COVID-19. The CDR3 runs from the conserved cysteine through the conserved F or W. The D gene is left open where the match is weak. Clone size is stated in some rows and not others, as once, few, many or a class when expanded.

V gene: TRBV20-1
clone size: few
D gene: .
J gene: TRBJ2-7
CDR3 DNA: TGCAGTGCTGGGGTGGGGGCATTTTCCTACGAGCAGTACTTC
CDR3 protein: CSAGVGAFSYEQYF

V gene: TRBV27
clone size: .
D gene: .
J gene: TRBJ1-1
CDR3 DNA: TGTGCCAGCAGTTGGTGGGGAGGGAACACTGAAGCTTTCTTT
CDR3 protein: CASSWWGGNTEAFF

V gene: TRBV6-1
clone size: few
D gene: .
J gene: TRBJ1-5
CDR3 DNA: TGTGCCAGCAGCCCCGGCCGGGACGGACGCAATCAGCCCCAGCATTTT
CDR3 protein: CASSPGRDGRNQPQHF

V gene: TRBV24-1
clone size: few
D gene: .
J gene: TRBJ2-3
CDR3 DNA: TGTGCCACCAGTGACTCAGATAGCACAGATACGCAGTATTTT
CDR3 protein: CATSDSDSTDTQYF

V gene: TRBV11-2
clone size: few
D gene: .
J gene: TRBJ2-7
CDR3 DNA: TGTGCCAGCAGCTTAGAGGGCCTTTGGAGCTACGAGCAGTACTTC
CDR3 protein: CASSLEGLWSYEQYF

V gene: TRBV18
clone size: .
D gene: TRBD2
J gene: TRBJ2-3
CDR3 DNA: TGTGCCAGCTCACCACCGGGACTAGCGGGGCGCACAGATACGCAGTATTTT
CDR3 protein: CASSPPGLAGRTDTQYF

V gene: TRBV6-1
clone size: once
D gene: TRBD1
J gene: TRBJ2-7
CDR3 DNA: TGTGCCAGCAGTGAACCTGGAAAGGGGGCTTACGAGCAGTACTTC
CDR3 protein: CASSEPGKGAYEQYF

V gene: TRBV27
clone size: .
D gene: TRBD1
J gene: TRBJ1-2
CDR3 DNA: TGTGCCAGCAGTTTACACCGGGACAGGAAGGGCTACACCTTC
CDR3 protein: CASSLHRDRKGYTF

V gene: TRBV18
clone size: once
D gene: TRBD1
J gene: TRBJ2-7
CDR3 DNA: TGTGCCAGCTCACCAGGGACAGGGTCCTCCTACGAGCAGTACTTC
CDR3 protein: CASSPGTGSSYEQYF

V gene: TRBV6-5
clone size: .
D gene: TRBD1
J gene: TRBJ1-1
CDR3 DNA: TGTGCCAGCAGTTACCGGATACAGGGGGGCACTGAAGCTTTCTTT
CDR3 protein: CASSYRIQGGTEAFF

V gene: TRBV5-1
clone size: .
D gene: TRBD2
J gene: TRBJ2-2
CDR3 DNA: TGCGCCAGCAACAGCGGGGGGCCGAACACCGGGGAGCTGTTTTTT
CDR3 protein: CASNSGGPNTGELFF

V gene: TRBV29-1
clone size: .
D gene: TRBD1
J gene: TRBJ1-1
CDR3 DNA: TGCAGCGTTGAGGGGGGGGACAGAACAATGAACACTGAAGCTTTCTTT
CDR3 protein: CSVEGGDRTMNTEAFF

V gene: TRBV7-9
clone size: .
D gene: .
J gene: TRBJ2-7
CDR3 DNA: TGTGCCAGCAGCCTCCGACAGGCCCAATCCTACGAGCAGTACTTC
CDR3 protein: CASSLRQAQSYEQYF

V gene: TRBV20-1
clone size: few
D gene: .
J gene: TRBJ1-2
CDR3 DNA: TGCAGTGCTAGAGTGGTAAGGGCTTATAGCTATGGCTACACCTTC
CDR3 protein: CSARVVRAYSYGYTF

V gene: TRBV6-1
clone size: .
D gene: .
J gene: TRBJ1-6
CDR3 DNA: TGTGCCAGCAGTGAAGTGATAGGTACTAATTCACCCCTCCACTTT
CDR3 protein: CASSEVIGTNSPLHF

V gene: TRBV6-5
clone size: few
D gene: .
J gene: TRBJ2-3
CDR3 DNA: TGTGCCAGCAGTTACTCCTCGGGACGCAGCACAGATACGCAGTATTTT
CDR3 protein: CASSYSSGRSTDTQYF

V gene: TRBV7-9
clone size: .
D gene: .
J gene: TRBJ2-3
CDR3 DNA: TGTGCCAGCAGCCCCTCGAGGTTAGGGATTGTGGAAGCGCCCGATACGCAGTATTTT
CDR3 protein: CASSPSRLGIVEAPDTQYF

V gene: TRBV18
clone size: .
D gene: TRBD1
J gene: TRBJ1-1
CDR3 DNA: TGTGCCAGCTCACCAAACCGACAGGGTGAAGCTTTCTTT
CDR3 protein: CASSPNRQGEAFF

V gene: TRBV20-1
clone size: few
D gene: .
J gene: TRBJ2-7
CDR3 DNA: TGCAGTGCTAGAGATCCCCAGGGCTCCTACGAGCAGTACTTC
CDR3 protein: CSARDPQGSYEQYF

V gene: TRBV7-2
clone size: .
D gene: TRBD1
J gene: TRBJ1-5
CDR3 DNA: TGTGCCAGCAGCCCACGGACAGGGCCCCTGGAAACCCAGCATTTT
CDR3 protein: CASSPRTGPLETQHF

V gene: TRBV20-1
clone size: once
D gene: .
J gene: TRBJ1-3
CDR3 DNA: TGCAGTGCACCTCTGGGCTCTGGAAACACCATATATTTT
CDR3 protein: CSAPLGSGNTIYF

V gene: TRBV15
clone size: few
D gene: .
J gene: TRBJ2-2
CDR3 DNA: TGTGCCACCAGCAGAGATCCTCCGGGACACAACACCGGGGAGCTGTTTTTT
CDR3 protein: CATSRDPPGHNTGELFF

V gene: TRBV20-1
clone size: .
D gene: .
J gene: TRBJ2-3
CDR3 DNA: TGCAGTGCTAGAGAGATGAGGGCTCCCGGGGATACGCAGTATTTT
CDR3 protein: CSAREMRAPGDTQYF

V gene: TRBV10-3
clone size: once
D gene: .
J gene: TRBJ1-5
CDR3 DNA: TGTGCCATCAGTGAACACCTTAAGGGAAATAGCAATCAGCCCCAGCATTTT
CDR3 protein: CAISEHLKGNSNQPQHF

V gene: TRBV18
clone size: .
D gene: .
J gene: TRBJ1-5
CDR3 DNA: TGTGCCAGCTCACTCGGATCGGGGGGCAATCAGCCCCAGCATTTT
CDR3 protein: CASSLGSGGNQPQHF

V gene: TRBV2
clone size: .
D gene: TRBD1
J gene: TRBJ1-1
CDR3 DNA: TGTGCCAGCAGTCCTACAGGGGCTGGGGACACTGAAGCTTTCTTT
CDR3 protein: CASSPTGAGDTEAFF

V gene: TRBV27
clone size: few
D gene: TRBD1
J gene: TRBJ1-1
CDR3 DNA: TGTGCCAGCAGCTCTCTTGGGAGGGGGCGCGGGAACACTGAAGCTTTCTTT
CDR3 protein: CASSSLGRGRGNTEAFF

V gene: TRBV2
clone size: .
D gene: .
J gene: TRBJ2-7
CDR3 DNA: TGTGCCAGCAGTCCGGAGACCTACGAGCAGTACTTC
CDR3 protein: CASSPETYEQYF

V gene: TRBV7-2
clone size: few
D gene: TRBD1
J gene: TRBJ1-6
CDR3 DNA: TGTGCCAGCAGATCGACAGGGGGCGGAAATTCACCCCTCCACTTT
CDR3 protein: CASRSTGGGNSPLHF

V gene: TRBV7-9
clone size: few
D gene: .
J gene: TRBJ2-2
CDR3 DNA: TGTGCCAGCAGCTTATACGCAGGGTTCGCGACCGGGGAGCTGTTTTTT
CDR3 protein: CASSLYAGFATGELFF

V gene: TRBV7-3
clone size: medium-sized
D gene: TRBD2
J gene: TRBJ2-2
CDR3 DNA: TGTGCCAGCAGCGCCGGGGGGGAGAACACCGGGGAGCTGTTTTTT
CDR3 protein: CASSAGGENTGELFF

V gene: TRBV11-2
clone size: once
D gene: .
J gene: TRBJ1-2
CDR3 DNA: TGTGCCAGCAGCTTAGAGGCGCAGGGAAGGGGCTACACCTTC
CDR3 protein: CASSLEAQGRGYTF

V gene: TRBV27
clone size: few
D gene: TRBD2
J gene: TRBJ2-5
CDR3 DNA: TGTGCCAGCAGTTTGGGACTAGCGAGTGGGGAGACCCAGTACTTC
CDR3 protein: CASSLGLASGETQYF

V gene: TRBV27
clone size: .
D gene: .
J gene: TRBJ1-6
CDR3 DNA: TGTGCCAGCACTCGGGTCACTTCGTTGGGTTCACCCCTCCACTTT
CDR3 protein: CASTRVTSLGSPLHF

V gene: TRBV5-6
clone size: .
D gene: .
J gene: TRBJ2-2
CDR3 DNA: TGTGCCAGCAGCTTCTTGCCGGCCTCCAGGAACACCGGGGAGCTGTTTTTT
CDR3 protein: CASSFLPASRNTGELFF

V gene: TRBV18
clone size: few
D gene: .
J gene: TRBJ1-2
CDR3 DNA: TGTGCCAGCTCACCACCGGTTGGTTTACGTGGCTACACCTTC
CDR3 protein: CASSPPVGLRGYTF

V gene: TRBV6-1
clone size: few
D gene: TRBD1
J gene: TRBJ1-3
CDR3 DNA: TGTGCCAGCAGGAGGGGACAGGGAAACACCATATATTTT
CDR3 protein: CASRRGQGNTIYF

V gene: TRBV20-1
clone size: .
D gene: .
J gene: TRBJ1-5
CDR3 DNA: TGCAGTGCTAGAGATGGTCGACAGCTAAGCAATCAGCCCCAGCATTTT
CDR3 protein: CSARDGRQLSNQPQHF

V gene: TRBV10-2
clone size: few
D gene: .
J gene: TRBJ1-2
CDR3 DNA: TGCGCCAGCAGTGAGCAATACTATGGCTACACCTTC
CDR3 protein: CASSEQYYGYTF

V gene: TRBV4-2
clone size: .
D gene: .
J gene: TRBJ1-2
CDR3 DNA: TGTGCCAGCAGCCAACAGGGTGGCTATGGCTACACCTTC
CDR3 protein: CASSQQGGYGYTF

V gene: TRBV20-1
clone size: .
D gene: .
J gene: TRBJ1-2
CDR3 DNA: TGCAGTGCGCTGTATATAGGCGGCTACACCTTC
CDR3 protein: CSALYIGGYTF

V gene: TRBV7-2
clone size: few
D gene: TRBD1
J gene: TRBJ2-7
CDR3 DNA: TGTGCCAGCAGCCCACAGGGGTACTACGAGCAGTACTTC
CDR3 protein: CASSPQGYYEQYF

V gene: TRBV5-1
clone size: .
D gene: .
J gene: TRBJ1-5
CDR3 DNA: TGCGCCAGCAGCTTAGTGGGCAATCAGCCCCAGCATTTT
CDR3 protein: CASSLVGNQPQHF

V gene: TRBV11-3
clone size: .
D gene: .
J gene: TRBJ2-7
CDR3 DNA: TGTGCCAGCAGCATATCACAGGACTACGAGCAGTACTTC
CDR3 protein: CASSISQDYEQYF

V gene: TRBV5-1
clone size: .
D gene: TRBD1
J gene: TRBJ2-7
CDR3 DNA: TGCGCCAGCAGCTTGAATCCGGGACAGGGGGTTTACGAGCAGTACTTC
CDR3 protein: CASSLNPGQGVYEQYF

V gene: TRBV20-1
clone size: .
D gene: .
J gene: TRBJ1-2
CDR3 DNA: TGCAGTGCTAGAGTAGCCAGGGAATTCTATGGCTACACCTTC
CDR3 protein: CSARVAREFYGYTF

V gene: TRBV11-2
clone size: few
D gene: .
J gene: TRBJ1-1
CDR3 DNA: TGTGCCAGCAGCTCAACACAGGGGAACACTGAAGCTTTCTTT
CDR3 protein: CASSSTQGNTEAFF

V gene: TRBV11-2
clone size: .
D gene: .
J gene: TRBJ1-6
CDR3 DNA: TGTGCCAGCAGCTTCGTGGGGGATGGTTCACCCCTCCACTTT
CDR3 protein: CASSFVGDGSPLHF

V gene: TRBV6-1
clone size: .
D gene: .
J gene: TRBJ1-2
CDR3 DNA: TGTGCCAGCAGACCGGACCAGTATGGCTACACCTTC
CDR3 protein: CASRPDQYGYTF

V gene: TRBV5-4
clone size: .
D gene: .
J gene: TRBJ1-3
CDR3 DNA: TGTGCCAGCAAAGAACAGAGCTCTGGAAACACCATATATTTT
CDR3 protein: CASKEQSSGNTIYF

V gene: TRBV20-1
clone size: once
D gene: .
J gene: TRBJ1-2
CDR3 DNA: TGCAGTGCAACCGGGGGACTTAAGGGCTACACCTTC
CDR3 protein: CSATGGLKGYTF

V gene: TRBV7-2
clone size: .
D gene: TRBD1
J gene: TRBJ2-7
CDR3 DNA: TGTGCCAGCAGCATTTCCGGGACAGGGGCCTACGAGCAGTACTTC
CDR3 protein: CASSISGTGAYEQYF

V gene: TRBV6-1
clone size: .
D gene: TRBD2
J gene: TRBJ2-1
CDR3 DNA: TGTGCCAGCACCCTCCCCCTAGCGGACAATGAGCAGTTCTTC
CDR3 protein: CASTLPLADNEQFF

V gene: TRBV20-1
clone size: few
D gene: .
J gene: TRBJ1-5
CDR3 DNA: TGCAGTGCTAGAGATATCGGGGACCGTCAGCCCCAGCATTTT
CDR3 protein: CSARDIGDRQPQHF

V gene: TRBV6-1
clone size: .
D gene: .
J gene: TRBJ1-5
CDR3 DNA: TGTGCCAGCCGGGAGGCAAATAATCAGCCCCAGCATTTT
CDR3 protein: CASREANNQPQHF

V gene: TRBV4-3
clone size: medium-sized
D gene: TRBD2
J gene: TRBJ2-6
CDR3 DNA: TGCGCCAGCAGCTCGGGACTAGCGGGAACGGGCTCTGGGGCCAACGTCCTGACTTTC
CDR3 protein: CASSSGLAGTGSGANVLTF

V gene: TRBV20-1
clone size: .
D gene: .
J gene: TRBJ2-7
CDR3 DNA: TGCAGTGCAGCCCGGGCTGGGACTTACGAGCAGTACTTC
CDR3 protein: CSAARAGTYEQYF

V gene: TRBV29-1
clone size: .
D gene: .
J gene: TRBJ2-1
CDR3 DNA: TGCAGCGTTGAAAGGCAGGGGCCCAATGAGCAGTTGTTC
CDR3 protein: CSVERQGPNEQLF

V gene: TRBV5-4
clone size: .
D gene: TRBD2
J gene: TRBJ2-1
CDR3 DNA: TGTGCCAGCAGCTGGGGGACTAGCGGATACAATGAGCAGTTCTTC
CDR3 protein: CASSWGTSGYNEQFF